The 7 T cell receptor beta chains listed next were all sequenced from one sample in a study of human T cells and chemical hapten exposure. Sample time point: pre-sensitization, week 0. Treatment specified: therapeutic diphenylcyclopropenone sensitization with weekly scalp DPC. A single record per CDR3 protein comes from TCRdb applying MiXCR to the RACE reads. Counted here are roughly 380,000 distinct CDR3 sequences, roughly 4.6% occurring once; the ten biggest clones make up around 2.6%. Source: whole blood, taken in connection with sensitization to the hapten diphenylcyclopropenone (DPC). These receptors were taken from a woman aged 45-59 years with alopecia areata. Some clones in this sample may be carry-over from other donors' samples.

This clonotype has a handful of counts. The gene calls are TRBV12-3 or TRBV12-4 and TRBJ1-6; 7 bases fit TRBD1. Losses at the gene ends were 11 bases for V and 7 bases for J; bases not matched to a gene: 8. The CDR3 covers 13 residues. CDR3 in amino acids: CAVRGTENSPLHF. CDR3 in DNA: TGTGCCGTCAGGGGGACGGAGAATTCACCCCTCCACTTT.

This clonotype was recorded at least ten times. J is TRBJ2-7 and V is TRBV27; D is perhaps TRBD2 (6 bases). The CDR3 length is 15 residues. Trimming shortened V by 3 bases and J by 4 bases, and 16 bases separated the two germline ends. The germline V gene encodes CDR1 MNHEY and CDR2 SMNVEV (reference sequence). CDR3 sequence: CASSLAGNRGYEQYF. The CDR3 nucleotides read TGTGCCAGCAGTTTGGCGGGAAATCGGGGGTACGAGCAGTACTTC.

The chain recombines TRBV6-1 with TRBJ2-7; perhaps TRBD1 as D (6 bases). Trimming shortened V by 7 bases and J by 7 bases, and 23 bases separated the two germline ends. The CDR3 loop spans 15 amino acids. Germline V lookup: CDR1 MNHNS, CDR2 SASEGT. This CDR3 reads CASTRGQGGVLEQYF. The CDR3 bases are TGTGCCAGCACCAGAGGACAAGGGGGAGTATTGGAGCAGTACTTC.

This clonotype was detected only a few times. V is TRBV28 and J is TRBJ1-1; D remains unclear. V was shortened by 2 bases and J by 6 bases, with 19 bases between the two germline ends. Germline assignment: CDR1 MDHEN and CDR2 SYDVKM. The CDR3 totals 16 residues. The CDR3 here is CASSLQADASWAEAFF. The CDR3 coding sequence is TGTGCCAGCAGTTTACAGGCGGACGCCTCTTGGGCTGAAGCTTTCTTT.

This clonotype was observed at least ten times. The chain links TRBV2 to TRBJ1-1; 7 nucleotides align to TRBD1. V gave up 1 base and J gave up 4 bases; unmatched junction bases: 9. Germline V gene data show CDR1 as SNHLY and CDR2 as FYNNEI. This CDR3 has 16 residues. CDR3 bases: TGTGCCAGCAGTGAAGAGAGACAGGGCGGGAGCACTGAAGCTTTCTTT. Translating it yields CASSEERQGGSTEAFF.

This clonotype was recorded at least ten times. The chain uses TRBV7-9 and TRBJ2-2; 7 bases map to TRBD2. The CDR3 runs to 16 residues. Germline V lookup: CDR1 SEHNR, CDR2 FQNEAQ (reference sequence). The junction had 6 bases not matched to a gene; V was cut back by 5 bases and J by 0 bases. The chain's CDR3 is CASSTRTRTNTGELFF. CDR3 coding DNA: TGTGCCAGCAGCACTCGGACTAGAACGAACACCGGGGAGCTGTTTTTT.

This clonotype was detected many times. The chain combines TRBV15 with TRBJ2-3, with 10 bases that match TRBD2. With V trimmed by 5 bases and J by 4 bases, 6 bases remained unmatched. CDR1 and CDR2 (germline): LNHNV, YYDKDF (reference sequence). The CDR3 contains 15 residues. In nucleotides, the CDR3 is TGTGCCACCAGCGGAACCCTAGCGGGAGCAGATACGCAGTATTTT. This sequence encodes CATSGTLAGADTQYF.